The 22 T cell receptor beta chains below were found in one sample sequenced in a study of a mutant IDH1 vaccine in newly diagnosed glioma. Here immunoSEQ multiplex PCR was the method, and the copy in TCRdb shows in-frame clones only, minus some. The repertoire has about 130,000 clones, roughly 75% of them found once; the top ten carry less than 7%. Their target antigens are unknown. Noted time point: week 11, during vaccination. In every dose of vaccine, 300 ug of mutant IDH1 20-mer peptide was given alongside topical imiquimod. The starting material was PBMCs, obtained from a glioma patient whose treatment included an IDH1 peptide vaccine. These receptors were collected from a man aged 35 to 55 with glioma.

V is TRBV28 and J is TRBJ1-3, with D perhaps matching TRBD1 (6 bases). Trimming pared 8 bases from V and 0 bases from J, leaving 17 bases between. CDR1 MDHEN and CDR2 SYDVKM come from the germline V gene. The CDR3 is 16 amino acids. CDR3 region: CASRSAGASSGNTIYF. In nucleotides, the CDR3 is TGTGCCAGCCGGTCGGCAGGGGCGAGCTCTGGAAACACCATATATTTT.

V and J are TRBV6-6 and TRBJ2-1; 15 bases are shared with TRBD2. The V gene's germline CDR1 is MNHNY and CDR2 SVGAGI (reference sequence). The CDR3 runs to 16 residues. The ends lost 6 bases at V and 13 bases at J; junction bases unmatched: 13. CDR3 sequence reads: CASSPRGTSGGSPQFF. CDR3 DNA: TGTGCCAGCAGCCCACGCGGGACTAGCGGGGGGTCACCACAGTTCTTC.

The V gene is TRBV21-1, the J gene TRBJ1-2; TRBD1, as called in the table, went unchecked against the DNA. TRBV21-1 is tagged as a pseudogene. This CDR3 spans 15 amino acids. The chain's CDR3 is CASSKVGVHDYGYTF. For the CDR3, the DNA is TGTGCCAGCAGCAAAGTAGGGGTTCACGACTATGGCTACACCTTC.

This chain joins TRBV19 and TRBJ1-5; tentatively, D is TRBD1 (5 bases). The CDR3 is 13 residues long. Germline-derived CDR1 and CDR2 are LNHDA and SQIVND (reference sequence). Trimming stripped 7 bases from V and 3 bases from J, with 10 bases between. CDR3 sequence (DNA): TGTGCCAGTAATTTGGGGCCCAATCAGCCCCAGCATTTT. Amino acids: CASNLGPNQPQHF.

V is TRBV28 and J is TRBJ2-3; no clear D gene. Germline V gives CDR1 MDHEN, CDR2 SYDVKM. V lost 3 bases, J lost 2 bases, and 12 bases lay in between. The CDR3 runs to 15 residues. As DNA, the CDR3 is TGTGCCAGCAGTTTCATGGTGGGTTCCACAGATACGCAGTATTTT. It yields the protein CASSFMVGSTDTQYF. The full variable domain, completed using reference TRBV28 and TRBJ2-3, is DVKVTQSSRYLVKRTGEKVFLECVQDMDHENMFWYRQDPGLGLRLIYFSYDVKMKEKGDIPEGYSVSREKKERFSLILESASTNQTSMYLCASSFMVGSTDTQYFGPGTRLTVL.

The rearrangement joins TRBV19 to TRBJ2-2, with D unclear. The germline V and J ends were trimmed by 0 bases and 5 bases, with 4 bases remaining between them. The CDR3 is made up of 13 amino acids. Germline V gene data show CDR1 as LNHDA and CDR2 as SQIVND (reference sequence). Here the CDR3 reads CASSIDWTGELFF. The CDR3 nucleotides read TGTGCCAGTAGTATAGACTGGACCGGGGAGCTGTTTTTT.

This clone was picked up one time. The V call is TRBV28, the J call TRBJ2-7; D ambiguous. Germline CDR1 reads MDHEN; CDR2 reads SYDVKM. The CDR3 length is 15 residues. V dropped 5 bases and J dropped 3 bases, with 17 bases sitting between them. CDR3 protein: CASSLSRVSHYEQYF. CDR3 sequence (DNA): TGTGCCAGCAGTCTTTCCCGGGTAAGCCACTACGAGCAGTACTTC.

The rearrangement uses TRBV13 and TRBJ2-7; the match to TRBD1 covers 7 bases. The trim removed 1 base at V and 3 bases at J, leaving 6 bases unmatched. The CDR3 length is 15 residues. The germline CDR1 and CDR2 sequences are PRHDT and FYEKMQ (reference sequence). The CDR3, as DNA: TGTGCCAGCAGCTTAGTTCGGGACAGAAACTACGAGCAGTACTTC. Translated, it gives CASSLVRDRNYEQYF.

The chain employs TRBV5-1 and TRBJ1-2, with a weak D call TRBD1 (5 bases). This CDR3 is built from 13 residues. Between the trimmed V and J ends, which lost 0 bases and 5 bases, there was a span of 8 bases. From germline, CDR1 is SGHRS and CDR2 YFSETQ. The CDR3: CASSLGGVYGYTF. The CDR3 DNA reads TGCGCCAGCAGCTTGGGAGGGGTGTATGGCTACACCTTC.

The chain combines TRBV30 with TRBJ2-2; perhaps D is TRBD1 or TRBD2 (5 bases each). The CDR3 has 14 residues. Germline CDR1 is GTSNPN and CDR2 is SVGIG (reference sequence). Trimming cost V 1 base and J 1 base, with 7 bases left between them. For the CDR3, the DNA is TGTGCCTGGAGTGGGGGGAGGAACACCGGGGAGCTGTTTTTT. As protein: CAWSGGRNTGELFF.

The sample holds one count of this clone. This CDR3 reads CASSPRQGFAYGYTF. Here the CDR3 DNA reads TGTGCCAGCAGCCCCCGACAGGGGTTCGCCTATGGCTACACCTTC. The V call is TRBV7-9, the J call TRBJ1-2, with 8 nucleotides matching TRBD1. CDR3 length: 15 amino acids. Trimming cost V 5 bases and J 4 bases; bases outside gene matches: 9. Germline CDR1 reads SEHNR; CDR2 reads FQNEAQ (reference sequence).

The V and J genes are TRBV5-1 and TRBJ2-5; D not certain. Germline CDR1 is SGHRS and CDR2 is YFSETQ. Trimming stripped 0 bases from V and 5 bases from J, with 5 bases between. The CDR3 spans 12 residues. The CDR3, as DNA: TGCGCCAGCAGCTTGGGGACGGAGACCCAGTACTTC. Amino acids: CASSLGTETQYF.

J is TRBJ1-5 and V is TRBV30; D gene ambiguous. Deletions cut 3 bases from V and 3 bases from J, with 12 bases between. Germline CDR1 and CDR2: GTSNPN and SVGIG (reference sequence). This CDR3 region has 14 residues. CDR3 loop: CAWRSSAVNQPQHF. In nucleotides, the CDR3 is TGTGCCTGGAGGAGTTCGGCAGTCAATCAGCCCCAGCATTTT.

In this sample, this clone turned up once. This chain uses TRBV6-1 with TRBJ2-5; 9 positions match TRBD2. The junction had 3 bases not matched to a gene; V was cut back by 2 bases and J by 5 bases. Germline CDR1 is MNHNS and CDR2 is SASEGT. The CDR3 is 14 amino acids. The CDR3 sequence is CASSERTSAETQYF. The CDR3, as DNA: TGTGCCAGCAGTGAAAGGACTAGCGCTGAGACCCAGTACTTC.

The chain carries TRBV18 and TRBJ2-5; D might be TRBD2 (5 bases). CDR1 and CDR2 (germline): KGHSH, LQKENI. V gave up 3 bases and J gave up 0 bases, with 5 bases separating them. This CDR3 is 13 amino acids long. The CDR3 is CASSPRDQETQYF. The CDR3 bases are TGTGCCAGCTCACCGCGGGACCAAGAGACCCAGTACTTC.

This chain links TRBV10-3 with TRBJ2-7, with a weak D call TRBD1 (5 bases). V was clipped by 3 bases and J by 3 bases, with 9 bases between them. Germline loops: CDR1 ENHRY, CDR2 SYGVKD. CDR3 length: 13 amino acids. The CDR3 protein is CAISEGQGYEQYF. The CDR3 region has the DNA TGTGCCATCAGTGAAGGTCAGGGCTACGAGCAGTACTTC.

V is TRBV19 and J is TRBJ1-5, with 7 bases fitting TRBD1. The V and J ends lost 1 base and 0 bases, in that order; junction bases with no gene match: 9. The germline V gene encodes CDR1 LNHDA and CDR2 SQIVND (reference sequence). The CDR3 is 18 residues long. CDR3 region: CASSIGEGQRYSNQPQHF. The CDR3 DNA reads as TGTGCCAGTAGTATAGGGGAGGGACAGCGGTATAGCAATCAGCCCCAGCATTTT.

J is TRBJ2-7 and V is TRBV6-6, with D perhaps being TRBD1 or TRBD2 (5 bases each). This CDR3 comprises 14 residues. Deletions cut 2 bases from V and 1 base from J, with 9 bases between. From germline, CDR1 is MNHNY and CDR2 SVGAGI (reference sequence). CDR3 protein: CASSYRDASYEQYF. For the CDR3, the DNA is TGTGCCAGCAGTTACAGGGACGCTTCCTACGAGCAGTACTTC.

The rearrangement links TRBV2 to TRBJ2-3, with 8 bases aligning to TRBD2. Germline CDR1 is SNHLY and CDR2 is FYNNEI. The CDR3 is 16 amino acids. J gave up 0 bases and V 8 bases, and 10 bases lay outside the gene matches. CDR3 DNA sequence: TGTGCCAGCCCGACGATAAAGCGGGGGAGCACAGATACGCAGTATTTT. Translated: CASPTIKRGSTDTQYF. Supplemented by reference TRBV2 and TRBJ2-3, the full variable domain reads EPEVTQTPSHQVTQMGQEVILRCVPISNHLYFYWYRQILGQKVEFLVSFYNNEISEKSEIFDDQFSVERPDGSNFTLKIRSTKLEDSAMYFCASPTIKRGSTDTQYFGPGTRLTVL.

The chain couples TRBV11-2 to TRBJ1-1; weak D call: TRBD1 (5 bases). The CDR3 runs to 16 residues. V lost 6 bases and J lost 4, with 21 bases in between. The germline CDR1 and CDR2 sequences are SGHAT and FQNNGV. The CDR3 nucleotides read TGTGCCAGCAGTATTATACGGGGGACGGGGGGCACTGAAGCTTTCTTT. Protein: CASSIIRGTGGTEAFF.

This rearrangement joins TRBV9 to TRBJ1-3, with 7 bases aligning to TRBD1. The trim removed 2 bases at V and 4 bases at J, leaving 12 bases unmatched. The CDR3 loop spans 17 amino acids. Germline CDR1 and CDR2: SGDLS and YYNGEE. The CDR3, as DNA: TGTGCCAGCAGCGTCGGACCATCGGTGACAGGGGGAAACACCATATATTTT. It specifies CASSVGPSVTGGNTIYF.

The chain employs TRBV27 and TRBJ2-7; 7 bases match TRBD1. The CDR3 is 13 residues long. From germline, CDR1 is MNHEY and CDR2 SMNVEV (reference sequence). After removal of 6 bases from V and 0 bases from J, the junction contained 2 bases not matched to a gene. CDR3 coding DNA: TGTGCCAGCAGCGACAGGGTCTCCTACGAGCAGTACTTC. Its translation is CASSDRVSYEQYF.